The sequence of this T cell receptor beta chain was determined in a study of long-term antiretroviral therapy in people with HIV. Study results and caveats: Repertoire dominance by clones expanded before ART was seen at all time points. Narrower CDR3 length ranges marked HIV repertoires relative to controls.

Every participant gave one or more pre-ART and two or more post-ART PBMC samples. Only a few counts were recorded for this clone. The antigen is undetermined. This was the immunoSEQ v3.0 assay at survey level. Generated by immunoSEQ multiplex PCR, the TCRdb table keeps only in-frame clones and is missing some. The sample has around 26,000 clones, around 80% seen once; the top ten hold roughly 2.4%. The germline CDR1 and CDR2 sequences are SGHTA and FQGNSA. With V trimmed by 2 bases and J by 1 base, 7 bases remained unmatched. There are 17 residues in the CDR3. The sequencing here drew on unsorted PBMCs, taken 3 years after starting antiretroviral therapy. The sequence derives from a man aged 45-60 years with HIV. The chain recombines TRBV7-2 with TRBJ2-2; 7 nucleotides line up with TRBD2. CDR3 in amino acids: CASSLLTTGGNTGELFF. The CDR3 DNA is TGTGCCAGCAGCTTACTAACCACGGGGGGGAACACCGGGGAGCTGTTTTTT.